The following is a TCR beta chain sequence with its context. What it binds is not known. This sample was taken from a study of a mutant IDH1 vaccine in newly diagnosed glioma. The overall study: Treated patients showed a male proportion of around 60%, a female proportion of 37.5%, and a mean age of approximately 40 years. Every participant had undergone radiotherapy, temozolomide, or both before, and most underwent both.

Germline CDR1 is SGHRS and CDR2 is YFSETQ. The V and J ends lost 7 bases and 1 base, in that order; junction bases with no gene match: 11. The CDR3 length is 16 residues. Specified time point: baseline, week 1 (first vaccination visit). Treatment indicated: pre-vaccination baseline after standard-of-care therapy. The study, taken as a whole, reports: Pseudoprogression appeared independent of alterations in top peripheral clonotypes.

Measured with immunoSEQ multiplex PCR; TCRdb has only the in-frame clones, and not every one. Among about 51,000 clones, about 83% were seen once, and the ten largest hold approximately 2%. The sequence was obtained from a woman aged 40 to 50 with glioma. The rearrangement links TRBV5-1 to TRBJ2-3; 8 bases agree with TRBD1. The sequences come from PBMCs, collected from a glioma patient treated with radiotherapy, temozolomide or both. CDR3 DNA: TGCGCCAGCGCACAAGACAGGGGAAGGGGCACAGATACGCAGTATTTT. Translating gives CASAQDRGRGTDTQYF.